One sample yielded the 28 T cell receptor beta chains listed below, sequenced in a study of Ad26.COV2.S vaccination and SARS-CoV-2 variants. Profiling relied on immunoSEQ multiplex PCR, and the TCRdb table lists in-frame clones only, not all of them. This sample yields over 300,000 clones, of which 83% are seen a single time; more than 7% belongs to the top ten. Treatment specified: roughly 18 received Ad26.COV2.S at low or high dose, single or two shots; five or six received placebo; per-sample allocation not given. Samples came from day 63 after the first vaccine or placebo injection. This material consisted of peripheral blood, taken in a trial of Ad26.COV2.S vaccine versus placebo. Receptor source: a person aged 18-65 years who received the Ad26.COV2.S COVID-19 vaccine or a placebo.

This sequence joins TRBV10-3 and TRBJ1-2, with D perhaps matching TRBD1 (5 bases). Germline CDR1 is ENHRY and CDR2 is SYGVKD. Trimming pared 6 bases from V and 3 bases from J, leaving 11 bases between. This CDR3 spans 13 amino acids. The CDR3 reads CAISQRGDYGYTF. DNA for the CDR3: TGTGCCATCAGCCAAAGGGGAGACTATGGCTACACCTTC.

V gene TRBV10-3 combines with J gene TRBJ2-5; TRBD1 agrees at 7 bases. V shed 3 bases, J shed 2 bases, and the junction held 6 bases outside the gene matches. This CDR3 has 15 residues. The germline CDR1 and CDR2 sequences are ENHRY and SYGVKD. CDR3 coding DNA: TGTGCCATCAGTGACCGAGGGACAGCACAAGAGACCCAGTACTTC. Amino acid sequence: CAISDRGTAQETQYF.

This clone was detected a few times. The CDR3 DNA is TGTGCCAGCAGCGAACAGGGCGGCTACTACGAGCAGTACTTC. Protein sequence: CASSEQGGYYEQYF. The chain employs TRBV25-1 and TRBJ2-7; a possible D gene is TRBD1 (6 bases). The CDR3 runs to 14 residues. Trimming took 6 bases from V and 3 from J, leaving 15 bases between them. CDR1 is MGHDK, CDR2 SYGVNS, per germline.

V usage is TRBV24-1 and J usage is TRBJ2-2, with D maybe TRBD1 (6 bases). The ends were cut back, 1 base at V and 4 bases at J, with 21 bases in the middle. The germline V gene has CDR1 KGHDR and CDR2 SFDVKD. The CDR3 covers 19 residues. The CDR3 loop reads CATSDLTGQRRLSTGELFF. The CDR3 region has the DNA TGTGCCACCAGTGATTTAACCGGACAGCGAAGGCTAAGCACCGGGGAGCTGTTTTTT.

V usage is TRBV20-1 and J usage is TRBJ1-1; D is unclear. The CDR3 consists of 11 residues. Germline assignment: CDR1 DFQATT and CDR2 SNEGSKA (reference sequence). V was pared by 2 bases and J by 10 bases, with 11 bases between. CDR3 coding DNA: TGCAGTGCTAGATCCGGATACGGAGCTTTCTTT. This sequence encodes CSARSGYGAFF.

The chain recombines TRBV19 with TRBJ1-1; TRBD1 matches at 9 bases. The CDR3 runs to 14 residues. Losses at the gene ends were 7 bases for V and 3 bases for J; bases not matched to a gene: 6. CDR1 and CDR2 from the germline V gene are LNHDA and SQIVND (reference sequence). In DNA, the CDR3 is TGTGCCAGTATCCCAGGGACAGGGTACACTGAAGCTTTCTTT. Its translation is CASIPGTGYTEAFF.

V usage is TRBV19 and J usage is TRBJ2-3; 9 nucleotides agree with TRBD1. The germline V gene has CDR1 LNHDA and CDR2 SQIVND (reference sequence). The CDR3 sequence is 16 residues long. With 5 bases clipped from V and 0 bases from J, the junction kept 6 bases outside the gene matches. The CDR3 loop reads CASSALQGASTDTQYF. In DNA, the CDR3 is TGTGCCAGTAGTGCGCTACAGGGGGCGAGCACAGATACGCAGTATTTT.

V usage is TRBV7-9 and J usage is TRBJ1-2; D might be TRBD1 (6 bases). CDR3 length equals 16 residues. V lost 8 bases, J lost 2 bases, and 21 bases lay in between. From germline, CDR1 is SEHNR and CDR2 FQNEAQ (reference sequence). The CDR3 spells CASLRGEGGINYGYTF. CDR3 nucleotide sequence: TGTGCCAGCCTCCGTGGCGAGGGGGGTATAAACTATGGCTACACCTTC.

The rearrangement links TRBV3-1 (or the pseudogene TRBV3-2) to TRBJ2-2; no clear D gene. CDR1 is LGHDT, CDR2 YNNKEL, per germline (reference sequence). This CDR3 spans 14 amino acids. V lost 4 bases to trimming and J lost 6 bases, with 12 bases between them. CDR3 DNA sequence: TGTGCCAGCAGCCTCGCCGGCGGTGCCGGGGAGCTGTTTTTT. Its protein product is CASSLAGGAGELFF.

J is TRBJ2-3 and V is TRBV7-6; no firm D call. This CDR3 spans 16 amino acids. Per germline, CDR1 SGHVS and CDR2 FNYEAQ. V was clipped by 1 base and J by 4 bases, with 15 bases between them. The CDR3 is CASSLVGRPAADTQYF. DNA for the CDR3: TGTGCCAGCAGCTTAGTCGGCCGGCCCGCAGCAGATACGCAGTATTTT.

The genes are TRBV10-2 and TRBJ2-3; TRBD1 agrees at 7 bases. Per germline, CDR1 WSHSY and CDR2 SAAADI. V was clipped by 10 bases and J by 0 bases; unmatched bases: 1. The CDR3 loop spans 12 amino acids. CDR3 residues: CATGQSTDTQYF. In DNA form, the CDR3 reads TGCGCCACGGGACAGAGCACAGATACGCAGTATTTT.

This chain links TRBV2 with TRBJ1-1; possibly TRBD1 for D (5 bases). The CDR3 totals 16 residues. The V gene's germline CDR1 is SNHLY and CDR2 FYNNEI. Trimming removed 3 bases from V and 5 bases from J, with 19 bases in between. The CDR3 protein is CASSDRQGIQWTEAFF. The CDR3 DNA sequence: TGTGCCAGCAGTGACCGTCAGGGAATTCAGTGGACTGAAGCTTTCTTT.

The chain uses TRBV3-1 (or the pseudogene TRBV3-2) and TRBJ2-1; tentatively, D is TRBD1 or TRBD2 (5 bases each). The germline CDR1 and CDR2 sequences are LGHDT and YNNKEL (reference sequence). The CDR3 contains 14 residues. V shed 1 base and J shed 1 base, with 5 bases lying between them. CDR3 sequence: CASSQGGSYNEQFF. The CDR3 bases are TGTGCCAGCAGCCAAGGGGGGTCCTACAATGAGCAGTTCTTC.

This chain links TRBV5-4 with TRBJ1-2; D may be TRBD1 (5 bases). Germline values: CDR1 SGHNT, CDR2 YYREEE (reference sequence). The CDR3 is made up of 14 amino acids. V was clipped by 0 bases and J by 3 bases, with 9 bases between them. The CDR3 loop reads CASSLETGHYGYTF. Written as DNA, the CDR3 is TGTGCCAGCAGCTTGGAAACAGGACACTATGGCTACACCTTC.

The V and J genes are TRBV19 and TRBJ2-7; D is unclear. The germline gives CDR1 LNHDA, CDR2 SQIVND (reference sequence). This CDR3 contains 15 residues. V gave up 2 bases and J gave up 0 bases, with 11 bases separating them. CDR3 nucleotides: TGTGCCAGTAGTATACATTTACAGAACTCCTACGAGCAGTACTTC. Its protein is CASSIHLQNSYEQYF.

The rearrangement uses TRBV6-2 or TRBV6-3 and TRBJ2-7; D ambiguous. Trimming removed 5 bases from V and 0 bases from J, with 14 bases in between. CDR3 size: 15 residues. Germline values: CDR1 MNHEY, CDR2 SVGEGT. CDR3 DNA: TGTGCCAGCAGTCCCCCTACCGGGTACTCCTACGAGCAGTACTTC. It yields the protein CASSPPTGYSYEQYF.

The J gene is TRBJ2-1, the V gene TRBV7-3; 8 nucleotides agree with TRBD1. This CDR3 has 16 amino acids. Per germline, CDR1 SGHTA and CDR2 FQGTGA. Trimming at V came to 5 bases and at J to 5 bases, leaving 11 bases not matched to a gene. The CDR3 DNA sequence: TGTGCCAGCAGCCTCCACGGACAGGGCACGGACAATGAGCAGTTCTTC. Translation gives CASSLHGQGTDNEQFF.

The CDR3 coding sequence is TGTGCCAGTAGTATTTCCCGGAGGGTGGGAAATGAGCAGTTCTTC. It specifies CASSISRRVGNEQFF. The chain has TRBV19 and TRBJ2-1; TRBD2 is a possible D gene (6 bases). The V gene lost 3 bases and the J gene lost 7 bases, with 16 bases spanning the gap. This CDR3 spans 15 amino acids. CDR1 LNHDA and CDR2 SQIVND come from the germline V gene (reference sequence).

This clone came up once. This chain uses TRBV3-1 (or the pseudogene TRBV3-2) with TRBJ2-6; D may be TRBD1 (5 bases). This CDR3 contains 17 residues. Germline V gene sequence: CDR1 LGHDT, CDR2 YNNKEL (reference sequence). V lost 4 bases and J lost 0, with 13 bases in between. This CDR3 reads CASSRGPSSSGANVLTF. The CDR3 bases are TGTGCCAGCAGCCGGGGCCCGTCCAGCTCTGGGGCCAACGTCCTGACTTTC.

The CDR3 spells CASSQSKATEAFF. The CDR3 DNA sequence: TGTGCCAGCAGCCAATCGAAAGCGACTGAAGCTTTCTTT. V gene TRBV16 combines with J gene TRBJ1-1; D unclear. The CDR3 totals 13 residues. Trimming cost V 0 bases and J 5 bases, with 7 bases left between them. Germline V lookup: CDR1 KGHSY, CDR2 FQNENV.

The chain joins TRBV4-1 to TRBJ1-5; perhaps TRBD1 as D (5 bases). Trimming took off 6 bases at V and 9 bases at J, with 21 bases between the two ends. Germline V lookup: CDR1 MGHRA, CDR2 YSYEKL. The CDR3 has 15 residues. CDR3 in amino acids: CASSQNRGSFRPQHF. CDR3 nucleotide sequence: TGCGCCAGCAGTCAAAACCGGGGCTCCTTCCGGCCCCAGCATTTT.

This chain connects TRBV18 to TRBJ1-5; D is uncertain. Germline V gene data show CDR1 as KGHSH and CDR2 as LQKENI. V shed 2 bases and J shed 3 bases, with 11 bases lying between them. The CDR3 is 15 amino acids. The CDR3, as DNA: TGTGCCAGCTCACCATATGACAAAGCCAATCAGCCCCAGCATTTT. It specifies CASSPYDKANQPQHF.

The chain couples TRBV6-5 to TRBJ1-6; D call uncertain. Trimming removed 7 bases at V and 11 bases at J, with 18 bases between. Germline lookup yields CDR1 MNHEY and CDR2 SVGAGI. The CDR3 is 14 amino acids. CDR3 region: CASTRGSANAPLHF. The CDR3 DNA reads TGTGCCAGCACCCGAGGCAGTGCGAACGCACCCCTCCACTTT.

The rearrangement joins TRBV29-1 to TRBJ1-4, with no clear D. Germline values: CDR1 SQVTM, CDR2 ANQGSEA. The CDR3 is 15 amino acids. Trimming cost V 4 bases and J 0 bases, with 12 bases left between them. The CDR3 is CSVAGPGSTNEKLFF. The CDR3 region has the DNA TGCAGCGTTGCTGGTCCGGGCTCAACTAATGAAAAACTGTTTTTT. The full variable domain, with the rest looked up from reference TRBV29-1 and TRBJ1-4, is SAVISQKPSRDICQRGTSLTIQCQVDSQVTMMFWYRQQPGQSLTLIATANQGSEATYESGFVIDKFPISRPNLTFSTLTVSNMSPEDSSIYLCSVAGPGSTNEKLFFGSGTQLSVL.

This chain links TRBV16 with TRBJ2-5; TRBD1 or TRBD2 may be the D gene (5 bases each). The CDR3 is 16 residues long. Looked up from germline, CDR1 is KGHSY and CDR2 is FQNENV. Trimming left V 4 bases short and J 0 bases short, with 15 bases between. CDR3 sequence reads: CASSPSVGAYQETQYF. The CDR3 nucleotides are TGTGCCAGCAGCCCTAGTGTCGGGGCGTACCAAGAGACCCAGTACTTC. Complete variable domain (other parts from reference TRBV16 and TRBJ2-5): GEEVAQTPKHLVRGEGQKAKLYCAPIKGHSYVFWYQQVLKNEFKFLISFQNENVFDETGMPKERFSAKCLPNSPCSLEIQATKLEDSAVYFCASSPSVGAYQETQYFGPGTRLLVL.

This sequence joins TRBV5-1 and TRBJ2-2, with TRBD2 matching 9 bases. The CDR3 totals 16 residues. CDR1 and CDR2 (germline): SGHRS, YFSETQ. J lost 4 bases, V lost 4 bases, and 8 bases had no gene match. The CDR3 is CASSIRGLAPTGELFF. The CDR3 nucleotides are TGCGCCAGCAGCATAAGAGGACTAGCGCCCACCGGGGAGCTGTTTTTT.

This chain joins TRBV5-1 and TRBJ2-7; possibly TRBD2 for D (6 bases). This CDR3 is 13 amino acids long. CDR1 and CDR2 (germline): SGHRS, YFSETQ. The V gene lost 3 bases and the J gene lost 7 bases, with 14 bases spanning the gap. CDR3 DNA sequence: TGCGCCAGCAGCTCCAGGGAGGCGGGTGAGCAGTACTTC. Protein: CASSSREAGEQYF.

This rearrangement joins TRBV5-1 to TRBJ2-2; tentative D call: TRBD2 (6 bases). Germline V gene lookup returns CDR1 SGHRS and CDR2 YFSETQ. Trimming stripped 0 bases from V and 0 bases from J, with 9 bases between. The CDR3 runs to 16 residues. DNA for the CDR3: TGCGCCAGCAGCTTGGTCGGGGGACCGAACACCGGGGAGCTGTTTTTT. Translation: CASSLVGGPNTGELFF. The variable domain in full, with the rest retrieved from reference TRBV5-1 and TRBJ2-2, is KAGVTQTPRYLIKTRGQQVTLSCSPISGHRSVSWYQQTPGQGLQFLFEYFSETQRNKGNFPGRFSGRQFSNSRSEMNVSTLELGDSALYLCASSLVGGPNTGELFFGEGSRLTVL.